These 18 T cell receptor beta chains originate from one sample sequenced in a study of metastatic and nonmetastatic thyroid tumors. No treatment of any kind had been given to any patient before thyroid surgery. TCRdb redid the clone calls on the PCR reads using MiXCR. The sample has 24,000 or so clones; approximately 9.9% are singletons. Sequencing was performed on blood. The source of these receptors is a female donor with papillary thyroid cancer or a benign thyroid nodule (not recorded which). Some clones in this sample may be carry-over from other donors' samples.

This clone was recorded a few times. A junction end diverges from the germline sequence, so it may reflect a read error. The chain carries TRBV27 and TRBJ2-1, with 8 bases lining up with TRBD1. The CDR3 is 15 amino acids. Germline lookup yields CDR1 MNHEY and CDR2 SMNVEV (reference sequence). Written as DNA, the CDR3 is TGTGCCAGCAGCCTTCCAGGACAGGGTCTTGGAGAGCCTTTATTC. Translated, it gives CASSLPGQGLGEPLF.

This clone was seen more than once but under ten times. The V call is TRBV6-7, the J call TRBJ2-1; TRBD2 matches 13 bases. TRBV6-7 has ORF status, its function being uncertain. V lost 6 bases to trimming and J lost 3 bases; unmatched junction nucleotides: 8. The CDR3 length is 17 residues. The CDR3 protein is CASRTVGLAGVYNEQFF. In DNA form, the CDR3 reads TGTGCCAGCAGAACGGTCGGACTAGCGGGAGTCTACAATGAGCAGTTCTTC.

In this sample, this clone turned up many times. The chain links TRBV7-9 to TRBJ2-7; D is unclear. Between the trimmed V and J ends, which lost 0 bases and 2 bases, there was a span of 5 bases. CDR3 length: 13 residues. The germline V gene encodes CDR1 SEHNR and CDR2 FQNEAQ (reference sequence). The CDR3, as DNA: TGTGCCAGCAGCTTAGCCCAAACCTACGAGCAGTACTTC. Protein product: CASSLAQTYEQYF. Drawing the rest from reference TRBV7-9 and TRBJ2-7, the complete variable domain is DTGVSQNPRHKITKRGQNVTFRCDPISEHNRLYWYRQTLGQGPEFLTYFQNEAQLEKSRLLSDRFSAERPKGSFSTLEIQRTEQGDSAMYLCASSLAQTYEQYFGPGTRLTVT.

This clone was recorded many times. This sequence joins TRBV28 and TRBJ2-1; the match to TRBD2 covers 12 bases. V lost 5 bases, J lost 9 bases, and 8 bases stayed unmatched. Per germline, CDR1 MDHEN and CDR2 SYDVKM. CDR3 length: 15 amino acids. CDR3 residues: CASSSETSGSSEQFF. The CDR3, as DNA: TGTGCCAGCAGTAGCGAGACTAGCGGGAGTAGTGAGCAGTTCTTC. The full variable domain, its missing parts supplied by reference TRBV28 and TRBJ2-1, is DVKVTQSSRYLVKRTGEKVFLECVQDMDHENMFWYRQDPGLGLRLIYFSYDVKMKEKGDIPEGYSVSREKKERFSLILESASTNQTSMYLCASSSETSGSSEQFFGPGTRLTVL.

By proportion, this clone is medium-sized. The chain carries TRBV6-1 and TRBJ2-7; D possibly matches TRBD1 or TRBD2 (6 bases each). Germline-derived CDR1 and CDR2 are MNHNS and SASEGT. The CDR3 spans 12 residues. V was clipped by 8 bases and J by 6 bases, with 14 bases between them. The CDR3 bases are TGTGCCAGCGGGCCGGGGGCTGGCGAGCAGTACTTC. This translates into CASGPGAGEQYF.

This clone was observed at least ten times. The sample contains more than one DNA sequence encoding this CDR3. J is TRBJ1-5 and V is TRBV30; 9 positions match TRBD1. Germline V gives CDR1 GTSNPN, CDR2 SVGIG (reference sequence). The CDR3 spans 18 residues. The V gene end was trimmed by 3 bases and the J gene end by 4 bases; junction bases not matched to a gene: 16. The CDR3 sequence: CAWRGTGGGRGWNQPQHF. In DNA form, the CDR3 reads TGTGCCTGGAGGGGCACAGGGGGCGGGCGCGGATGGAATCAGCCCCAGCATTTT.

There are many counts of this clone. In DNA form, the CDR3 reads TGCGCCAGCAGCCCTCCGGGGAGCAATGAGCAGTTCTTC. Amino acid sequence: CASSPPGSNEQFF. V and J are TRBV4-1 and TRBJ2-1; D might be TRBD2 (5 bases). Trimming removed 4 bases from V and 6 bases from J, with 10 bases in between. The CDR3 is 13 residues long. Per the germline V gene, CDR1 is MGHRA and CDR2 is YSYEKL.

This clone occurred a few times. This may arise from a read error, as a much more abundant clone is one base away. The rearrangement links TRBV9 to TRBJ2-2; no clear D. V was trimmed by 0 bases and J by 7 bases, leaving 10 bases between them. The CDR3 runs 14 residues. CDR1 is SGDLS and CDR2 is YYNGEE in the germline V gene. The CDR3 region is CASSVVVNGGELFF. The CDR3 nucleotides read TGTGCCAGCAGCGTAGTGGTAAATGGCGGGGAGCTGTTTTTT.

This clone was seen at least ten times. The chain carries TRBV12-3 or TRBV12-4 and TRBJ1-3; no clear D. The CDR3 runs 14 residues. With 3 bases removed from V and 8 bases from J, the gap between germline ends came to 14 bases. CDR3 sequence (DNA): TGTGCCAGCAGTTTTGGGCCCCTCGGTTACACCATATATTTT. Translation gives CASSFGPLGYTIYF.

The sample holds many counts of this clone. The chain carries TRBV20-1 and TRBJ2-1, with 14 bases matching TRBD2. V gave up 0 bases and J gave up 6 bases; unmatched junction bases: 4. The CDR3 runs to 16 residues. Germline V lookup: CDR1 DFQATT, CDR2 SNEGSKA (reference sequence). In DNA, the CDR3 is TGCAGTGCTAGAGATCCCGGACTAGCGGGAGGCAATGAGCAGTTCTTC. Translation gives CSARDPGLAGGNEQFF.

This clone has only a few counts. Being one base from a much bigger clone, this may be a read error. Distinct nucleotide sequences in the sample also encode this CDR3. The CDR3: CASSTLQGWDTQYF. The CDR3 DNA reads TGTGCCAGTAGTACCTTACAGGGTTGGGATACGCAGTATTTT. The J gene is TRBJ2-3, the V gene TRBV19; D is possibly TRBD1 (6 bases). Germline assignment: CDR1 LNHDA and CDR2 SQIVND (reference sequence). The V gene lost 4 bases and the J gene lost 6 bases, with 14 bases spanning the gap. This CDR3 region has 14 residues.

Many counts were recorded for this clone. The V and J genes are TRBV4-1 and TRBJ2-1, with 9 bases fitting TRBD2. V trimming: 4 bases; J trimming: 5 bases; junction bases outside the gene matches: 6. Germline values: CDR1 MGHRA, CDR2 YSYEKL. This CDR3 has 15 residues. CDR3 region: CASSRLGLAHNEQFF. CDR3 DNA: TGCGCCAGCAGCCGACTCGGACTAGCGCACAATGAGCAGTTCTTC.

This clone showed up many times. The rearrangement links TRBV19 to TRBJ2-4, with a possible D match to TRBD2 (6 bases). Germline-derived CDR1 and CDR2 are LNHDA and SQIVND (reference sequence). The CDR3 runs 17 residues. Trimming cost V 4 bases and J 3 bases, with 19 bases left between them. The CDR3 region is CASSSGGAGIDKNIQYF. CDR3 bases: TGTGCCAGTAGTAGCGGCGGGGCAGGCATAGACAAAAACATTCAGTACTTC. The whole variable domain, filled in from reference TRBV19 and TRBJ2-4, reads DGGITQSPKYLFRKEGQNVTLSCEQNLNHDAMYWYRQDPGQGLRLIYYSQIVNDFQKGDIAEGYSVSREKKESFPLTVTSAQKNPTAFYLCASSSGGAGIDKNIQYFGAGTRLSVL.

This clone has a count of ten or more. The chain combines TRBV19 with TRBJ2-7, with D possibly being TRBD1 or TRBD2 (5 bases each). The CDR3 is 15 amino acids. Trimming removed 5 bases from V and 3 bases from J, with 17 bases in between. The V gene's germline CDR1 is LNHDA and CDR2 SQIVND (reference sequence). The CDR3 coding sequence is TGTGCCAGTAGTTCTCTCTCCGGGACCGACTACGAGCAGTACTTC. It is translated as CASSSLSGTDYEQYF. Full variable domain (outside the CDR3, taken from reference TRBV19 and TRBJ2-7): DGGITQSPKYLFRKEGQNVTLSCEQNLNHDAMYWYRQDPGQGLRLIYYSQIVNDFQKGDIAEGYSVSREKKESFPLTVTSAQKNPTAFYLCASSSLSGTDYEQYFGPGTRLTVT.

This clone came up many times. CDR3 loop: CASSLDSSGYEQYF. For the CDR3, the DNA is TGTGCCAGCAGCTTGGACAGTTCGGGGTACGAGCAGTACTTC. The chain combines TRBV7-2 with TRBJ2-7; possible D gene TRBD1, 6 bases. V lost 3 bases, J lost 4 bases, and 13 bases lay in between. The germline gives CDR1 SGHTA, CDR2 FQGNSA. This CDR3 comprises 14 residues.

In its sample, this clone was seen many times. The rearrangement links TRBV7-6 to TRBJ2-7; TRBD1 matches at 11 bases. Germline CDR1 is SGHVS and CDR2 is FNYEAQ. The CDR3 is made up of 14 amino acids. With 5 bases clipped from V and 3 bases from J, the junction kept 3 bases outside the gene matches. The CDR3 coding sequence is TGTGCCAGCAGCCAAGGGACAGGGGGCTACGAGCAGTACTTC. Amino acid sequence: CASSQGTGGYEQYF.

This clone was observed at least ten times. The J gene is TRBJ1-1, the V gene TRBV10-1; tentatively, D is TRBD1 (5 bases). This CDR3 is built from 13 residues. V lost 5 bases to trimming and J lost 1 base, with 8 bases between them. Germline V gene sequence: CDR1 WNHNN, CDR2 SYGVQD (reference sequence). Here the CDR3 reads CASSQGRNTEAFF. CDR3 in DNA: TGCGCCAGCAGTCAGGGACGGAACACTGAAGCTTTCTTT.

There are many counts of this clone. The rearrangement links TRBV7-2 to TRBJ1-3; no clear D gene. V lost 3 bases and J 0 bases, leaving 12 bases between the germline ends. The germline CDR1 and CDR2 sequences are SGHTA and FQGNSA. This CDR3 spans 16 amino acids. CDR3 residues: CASSFAPPNSGNTIYF. In nucleotides, the CDR3 is TGTGCCAGCAGCTTCGCGCCACCCAACTCTGGAAACACCATATATTTT.